This T cell receptor beta chain was identified during a study of Graves' ophthalmopathy and Graves' hyperthyroidism. Investigators amplified TCR beta CDR3 regions from RNA transcripts. A first-round RT-PCR used HTBI primers, followed by a second-round multiplex PCR. TCRdb recomputed calls from the multiplex PCR reads with MiXCR, one row per CDR3 protein. The sample carries roughly 160,000 distinct CDR3 sequences, about two fifths recorded once. This clonotype occurred many times. This CDR3 region has 14 residues. Germline-derived CDR1 and CDR2 are DFQATT and SNEGSKA (reference sequence). V was pared by 6 bases and J by 3 bases, with 18 bases between. The study enrolled ophthalmopathy donors with moderate-to-severe activity, CAS ≥3, NOSPECS ≥4 and duration under 3 months.

The chain carries TRBV20-1 and TRBJ2-7, with a tentative D call TRBD2 (6 bases). Sequencing was done on a sample of peripheral blood. The TCR originated in a man aged 30 to 39 with Graves' ophthalmopathy. The CDR3 loop is CSALEAEGNYEQYF. The CDR3 region has the DNA TGCAGTGCCCTAGAAGCGGAGGGTAACTACGAGCAGTACTTC.